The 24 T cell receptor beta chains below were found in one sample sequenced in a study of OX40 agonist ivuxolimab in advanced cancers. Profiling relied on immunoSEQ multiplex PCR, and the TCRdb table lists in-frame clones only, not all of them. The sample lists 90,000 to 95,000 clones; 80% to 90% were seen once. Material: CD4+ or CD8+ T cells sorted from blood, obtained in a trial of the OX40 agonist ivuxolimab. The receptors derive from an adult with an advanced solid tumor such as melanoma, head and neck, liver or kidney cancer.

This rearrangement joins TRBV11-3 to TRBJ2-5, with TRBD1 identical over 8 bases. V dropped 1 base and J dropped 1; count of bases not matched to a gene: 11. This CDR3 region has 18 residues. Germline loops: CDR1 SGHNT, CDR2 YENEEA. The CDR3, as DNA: TGTGCCAGCAGCTTAGGCCTACAGGGGGGCAGAATCCAAGAGACCCAGTACTTC. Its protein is CASSLGLQGGRIQETQYF.

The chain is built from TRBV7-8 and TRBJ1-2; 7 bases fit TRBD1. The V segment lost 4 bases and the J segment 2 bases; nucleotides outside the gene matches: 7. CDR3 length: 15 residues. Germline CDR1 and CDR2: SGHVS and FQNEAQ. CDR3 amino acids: CASSYTGALNYGYTF. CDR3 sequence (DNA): TGTGCCAGCAGCTACACAGGGGCCCTAAACTATGGCTACACCTTC.

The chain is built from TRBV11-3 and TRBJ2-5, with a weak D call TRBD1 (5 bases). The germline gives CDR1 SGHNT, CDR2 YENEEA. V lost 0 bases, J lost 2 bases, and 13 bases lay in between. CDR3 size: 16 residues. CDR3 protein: CASSLEGFQGQETQYF. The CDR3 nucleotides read TGTGCCAGCAGCTTAGAGGGGTTTCAGGGACAAGAGACCCAGTACTTC.

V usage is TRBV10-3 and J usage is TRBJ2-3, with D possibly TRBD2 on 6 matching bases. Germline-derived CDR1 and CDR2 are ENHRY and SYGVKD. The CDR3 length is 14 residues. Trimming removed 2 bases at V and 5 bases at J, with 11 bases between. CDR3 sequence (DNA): TGTGCCATCAGTGAGGGGCCCGGGAGAGATACGCAGTATTTT. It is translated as CAISEGPGRDTQYF.

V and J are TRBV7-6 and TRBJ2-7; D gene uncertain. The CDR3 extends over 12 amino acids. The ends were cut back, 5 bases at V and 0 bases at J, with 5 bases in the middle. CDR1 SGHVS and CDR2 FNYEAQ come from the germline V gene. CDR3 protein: CASSQDSYEQYF. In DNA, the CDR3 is TGTGCCAGCAGCCAAGACTCCTACGAGCAGTACTTC.

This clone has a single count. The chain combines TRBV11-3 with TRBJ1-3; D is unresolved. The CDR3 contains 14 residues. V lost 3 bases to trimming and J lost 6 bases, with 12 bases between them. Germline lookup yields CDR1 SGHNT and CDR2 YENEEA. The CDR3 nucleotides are TGTGCCAGCAGCTTGGGCCCCGGGGAAAACACCATATATTTT. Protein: CASSLGPGENTIYF.

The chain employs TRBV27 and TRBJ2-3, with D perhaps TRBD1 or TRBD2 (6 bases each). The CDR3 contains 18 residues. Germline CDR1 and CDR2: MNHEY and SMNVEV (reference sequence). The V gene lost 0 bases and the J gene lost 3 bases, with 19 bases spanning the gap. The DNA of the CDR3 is TGTGCCAGCAGTTTATCCGCGCCGGGGGCAAGGGGTACAGATACGCAGTATTTT. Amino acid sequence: CASSLSAPGARGTDTQYF.

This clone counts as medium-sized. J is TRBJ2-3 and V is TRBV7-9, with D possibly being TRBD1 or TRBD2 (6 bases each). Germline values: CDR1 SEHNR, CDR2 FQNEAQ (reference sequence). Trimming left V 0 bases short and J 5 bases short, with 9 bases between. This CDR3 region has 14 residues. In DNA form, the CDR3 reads TGTGCCAGCAGCTTAGCGGAGGGGGGAGATACGCAGTATTTT. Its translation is CASSLAEGGDTQYF.

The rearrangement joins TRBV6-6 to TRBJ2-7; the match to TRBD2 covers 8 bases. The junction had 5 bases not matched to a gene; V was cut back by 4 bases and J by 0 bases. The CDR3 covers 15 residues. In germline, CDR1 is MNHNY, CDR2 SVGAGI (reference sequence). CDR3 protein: CASSSPGLVSYEQYF. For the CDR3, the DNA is TGTGCCAGCAGTTCTCCGGGACTAGTCTCCTACGAGCAGTACTTC.

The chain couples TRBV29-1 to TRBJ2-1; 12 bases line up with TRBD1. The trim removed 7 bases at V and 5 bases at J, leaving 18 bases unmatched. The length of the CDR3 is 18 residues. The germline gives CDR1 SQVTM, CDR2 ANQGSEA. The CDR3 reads CSAGPGTGGLKRDNEQFF. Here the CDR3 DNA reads TGCAGCGCCGGACCCGGGACAGGGGGCCTTAAGAGGGACAATGAGCAGTTCTTC.

The CDR3 bases are TGCAGTGCTAATGGGAACAATGAGCAGTTCTTC. Protein sequence: CSANGNNEQFF. The chain combines TRBV20-1 with TRBJ2-1; no clear D gene. The germline CDR1 and CDR2 sequences are DFQATT and SNEGSKA (reference sequence). The CDR3 totals 11 residues. V was pared by 4 bases and J by 5 bases, with 6 bases between.

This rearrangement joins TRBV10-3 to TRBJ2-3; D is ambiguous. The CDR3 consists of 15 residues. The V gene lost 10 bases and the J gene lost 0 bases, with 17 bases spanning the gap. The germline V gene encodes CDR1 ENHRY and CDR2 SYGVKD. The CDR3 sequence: CASARTLTSTDTQYF. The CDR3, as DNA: TGTGCCAGCGCTAGGACGTTAACTAGCACAGATACGCAGTATTTT.

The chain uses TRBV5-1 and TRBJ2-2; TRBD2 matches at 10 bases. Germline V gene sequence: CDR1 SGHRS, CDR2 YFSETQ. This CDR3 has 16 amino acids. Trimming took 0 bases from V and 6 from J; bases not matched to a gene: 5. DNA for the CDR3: TGCGCCAGCAGCTTGGAGCCTAGCGGGAGCCCCGGGGAGCTGTTTTTT. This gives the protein CASSLEPSGSPGELFF.

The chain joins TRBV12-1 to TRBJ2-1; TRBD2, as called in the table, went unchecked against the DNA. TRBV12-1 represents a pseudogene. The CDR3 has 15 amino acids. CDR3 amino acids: CASSMDWSSYNEQFF. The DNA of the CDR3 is TGTGCCAGCAGTATGGACTGGAGCTCCTACAATGAGCAGTTCTTC.

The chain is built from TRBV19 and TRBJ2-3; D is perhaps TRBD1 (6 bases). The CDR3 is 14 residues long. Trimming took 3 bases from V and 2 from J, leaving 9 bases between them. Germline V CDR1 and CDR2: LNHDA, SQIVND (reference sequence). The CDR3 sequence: CASSMRGITDTQYF. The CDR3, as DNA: TGTGCCAGTAGTATGAGGGGGATCACAGATACGCAGTATTTT.

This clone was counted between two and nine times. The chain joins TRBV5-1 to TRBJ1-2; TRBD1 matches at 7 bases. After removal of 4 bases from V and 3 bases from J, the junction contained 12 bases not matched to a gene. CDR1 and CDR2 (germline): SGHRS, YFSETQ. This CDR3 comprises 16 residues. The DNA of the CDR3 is TGCGCCAGCAGCACGGAGGGAGGGGGCGCGGACTATGGCTACACCTTC. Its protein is CASSTEGGGADYGYTF.

The CDR3 loop is CASSIRAGPRNEQFF. Here the CDR3 DNA reads TGTGCCAGTAGTATCCGGGCGGGGCCAAGGAATGAGCAGTTCTTC. This sequence joins TRBV19 and TRBJ2-1, with a weak D call TRBD2 (6 bases). Germline values: CDR1 LNHDA, CDR2 SQIVND (reference sequence). The CDR3 is 15 residues long. V was clipped by 3 bases and J by 7 bases, with 16 bases between them.

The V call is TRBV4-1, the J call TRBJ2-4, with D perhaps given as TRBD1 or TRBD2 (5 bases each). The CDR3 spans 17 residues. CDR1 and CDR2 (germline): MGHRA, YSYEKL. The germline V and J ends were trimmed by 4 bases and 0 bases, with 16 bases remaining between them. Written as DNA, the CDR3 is TGCGCCAGCAGCCCGGGACCTGATAAACTAGCCAAAAACATTCAGTACTTC. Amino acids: CASSPGPDKLAKNIQYF.

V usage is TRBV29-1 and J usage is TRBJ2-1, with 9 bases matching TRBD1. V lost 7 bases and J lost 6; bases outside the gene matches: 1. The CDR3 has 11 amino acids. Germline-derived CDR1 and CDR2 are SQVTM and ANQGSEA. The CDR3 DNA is TGCAGCGCGGACAGGGGCAATGAGCAGTTCTTC. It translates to CSADRGNEQFF.

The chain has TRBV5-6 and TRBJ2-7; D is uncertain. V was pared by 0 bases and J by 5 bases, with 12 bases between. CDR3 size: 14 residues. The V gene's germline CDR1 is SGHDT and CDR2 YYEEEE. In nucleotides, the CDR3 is TGTGCCAGCAGCTTGGTCCCCTTAATTCACGAGCAGTACTTC. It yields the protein CASSLVPLIHEQYF.

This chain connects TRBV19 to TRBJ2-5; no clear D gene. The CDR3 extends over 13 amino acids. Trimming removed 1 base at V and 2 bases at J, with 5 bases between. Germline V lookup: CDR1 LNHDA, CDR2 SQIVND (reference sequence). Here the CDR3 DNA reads TGTGCCAGTAGTATAGCCGCGCAAGAGACCCAGTACTTC. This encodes CASSIAAQETQYF.

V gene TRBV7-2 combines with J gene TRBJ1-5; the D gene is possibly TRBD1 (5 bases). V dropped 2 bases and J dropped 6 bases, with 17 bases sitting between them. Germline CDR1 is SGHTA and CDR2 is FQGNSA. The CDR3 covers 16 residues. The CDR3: CASSLYGGGTSQPQHF. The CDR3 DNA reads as TGTGCCAGCAGCTTATACGGCGGGGGGACCAGTCAGCCCCAGCATTTT.

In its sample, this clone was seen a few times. The CDR3 region is CASRRQGAYQPQHF. The CDR3, as DNA: TGTGCCAGCAGAAGACAGGGGGCCTATCAGCCCCAGCATTTT. The chain is built from TRBV27 and TRBJ1-5; 10 bases are shared with TRBD1. With 6 bases clipped from V and 5 bases from J, the junction kept 4 bases outside the gene matches. Germline V CDR1 and CDR2: MNHEY, SMNVEV (reference sequence). The CDR3 sequence is 14 residues long.

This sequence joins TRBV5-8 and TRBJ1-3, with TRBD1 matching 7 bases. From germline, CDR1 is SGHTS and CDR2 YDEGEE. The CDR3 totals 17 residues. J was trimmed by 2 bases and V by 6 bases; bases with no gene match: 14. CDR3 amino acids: CASTLLLTGAAGNTIYF. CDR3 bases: TGTGCCAGCACCCTACTACTAACAGGGGCGGCTGGAAACACCATATATTTT.